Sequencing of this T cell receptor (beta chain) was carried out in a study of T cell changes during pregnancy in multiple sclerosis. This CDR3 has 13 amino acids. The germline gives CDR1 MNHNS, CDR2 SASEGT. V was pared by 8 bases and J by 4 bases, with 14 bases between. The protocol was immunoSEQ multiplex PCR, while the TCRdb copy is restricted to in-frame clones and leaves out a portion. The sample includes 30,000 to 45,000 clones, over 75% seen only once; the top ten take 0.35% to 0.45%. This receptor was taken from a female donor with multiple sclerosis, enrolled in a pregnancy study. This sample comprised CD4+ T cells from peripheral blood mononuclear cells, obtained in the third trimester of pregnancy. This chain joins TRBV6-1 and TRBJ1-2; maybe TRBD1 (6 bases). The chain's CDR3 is CASVVDSLYGYTF. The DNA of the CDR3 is TGTGCCAGCGTCGTGGACAGTCTCTATGGCTACACCTTC.